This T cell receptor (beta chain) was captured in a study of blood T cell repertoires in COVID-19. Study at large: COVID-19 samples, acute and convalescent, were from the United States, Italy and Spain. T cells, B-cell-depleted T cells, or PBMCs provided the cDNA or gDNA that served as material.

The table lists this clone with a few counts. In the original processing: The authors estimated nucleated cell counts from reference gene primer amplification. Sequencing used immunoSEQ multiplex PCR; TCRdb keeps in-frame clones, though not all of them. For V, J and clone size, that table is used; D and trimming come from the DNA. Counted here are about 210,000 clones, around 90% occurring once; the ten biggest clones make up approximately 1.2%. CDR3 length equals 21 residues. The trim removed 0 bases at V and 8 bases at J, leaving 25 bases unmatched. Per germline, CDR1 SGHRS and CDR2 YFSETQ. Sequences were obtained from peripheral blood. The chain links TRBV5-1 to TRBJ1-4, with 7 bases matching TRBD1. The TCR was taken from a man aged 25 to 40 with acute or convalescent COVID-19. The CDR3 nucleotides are TGCGCCAGCAGCTTGGGGGCCAGGGGGATTGGCGGAAGGCAGTTACGGGAAAAACTGTTTTTT. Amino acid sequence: CASSLGARGIGGRQLREKLFF. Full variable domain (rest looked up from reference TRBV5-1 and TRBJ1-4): KAGVTQTPRYLIKTRGQQVTLSCSPISGHRSVSWYQQTPGQGLQFLFEYFSETQRNKGNFPGRFSGRQFSNSRSEMNVSTLELGDSALYLCASSLGARGIGGRQLREKLFFGSGTQLSVL.